A selection of T cell receptor beta chains follows, all from one sample in a study of blood T cell repertoires in COVID-19. Clones were read by immunoSEQ multiplex PCR, and TCRdb kept only the in-frame ones, dropping some. The table shows some 460,000 clones, with roughly 90% occurring only once. The source material was PBMCs or T cells enriched from blood (not recorded which). The receptors were gathered from a woman between 18 and 29 years old who had recovered from COVID-19. Each CDR3 is given with its conserved first and last residue. The D gene is left open where the match is weak. Not every row has a clone size; where given, it reads once, few, many or a size class.

d_call,v_call,clone_size,j_call,cdr3_nt,cdr3_aa
.,TRBV10-2,.,TRBJ2-1,TGCGCCAGCAGTGAGCTAACTAGCTCCTACAATGAGCAGTTCTTC,CASSELTSSYNEQFF
.,TRBV20-1,few,TRBJ1-1,TGCAGTGTTTATCCGACTGAAGCTTTCTTT,CSVYPTEAFF
.,TRBV5-6,.,TRBJ2-7,TGTGCCAGCAGCCCACTTAGTAAAAACTCCGAGCAGTACTTC,CASSPLSKNSEQYF
TRBD1,TRBV30,few,TRBJ1-4,TGTGCCTGGAGTTCCGGGACAGTGTTTGAAAAACTGTTTTTT,CAWSSGTVFEKLFF
.,TRBV7-7,.,TRBJ2-7,TGTGCTAGCAGCTTAGGGACACAGAGCTACGAGCAGTACTTC,CASSLGTQSYEQYF
.,TRBV7-9,few,TRBJ1-1,TGTGCCAGCAGCTCGCGGCAGGGGCACACTGAAGCTTTCTTT,CASSSRQGHTEAFF
.,TRBV6-4,.,TRBJ1-3,TGTGCCAGCAGTGTTTTCACCTGGGGACTAGGAGTCGGAAACACCATATATTTT,CASSVFTWGLGVGNTIYF
TRBD2,TRBV3-1/TRBV3-2,.,TRBJ2-5,TGTGCCAGCAGCCCCCACTTACCCGGGGCTAGCGGGGACCAGTACTTC,CASSPHLPGASGDQYF
.,TRBV2,once,TRBJ2-7,TGTGCCAGCACGGCAGGCTCCGTGAGAGAGCAGTACTTC,CASTAGSVREQYF
TRBD1,TRBV5-4,.,TRBJ1-1,TGTGCCAGCAGCTCGGGACAGGGGAACACTGAAGCTTTCTTT,CASSSGQGNTEAFF
.,TRBV7-8,.,TRBJ1-1,TGTGCCAGCAGTTTGACGGGGAACACTGAAGCTTTCTTT,CASSLTGNTEAFF
.,TRBV24-1,.,TRBJ1-2,TGTGCCACCAGTGATTCGGACAGTAACTATGGCTACACCTTC,CATSDSDSNYGYTF